The 3 T cell receptor beta chains presented below share a single source sample, sequenced in a study of cytotoxic CD8 clonotypes in ibrutinib-treated CLL. Using immunoSEQ multiplex PCR, the repertoire was profiled, and TCRdb retains in-frame clones only, with some absent. The repertoire holds about 40,000 clones, with roughly 65% as singletons. Sequenced here: PBMCs, sampled at disease progression, from a patient treated with ibrutinib. The receptors here all came from a human donor with chronic lymphocytic leukemia.

There are a few counts of this clone. This chain connects TRBV30 to TRBJ1-5; D not resolved. The CDR3 runs 14 residues. With 1 base removed from V and 2 bases from J, the gap between germline ends came to 9 bases. Germline assignment: CDR1 GTSNPN and CDR2 SVGIG (reference sequence). CDR3 amino acids: CAWSGRSGNQPQHF. CDR3 nucleotide sequence: TGTGCCTGGAGTGGGCGCAGTGGCAATCAGCCCCAGCATTTT.

The V call is TRBV7-9, the J call TRBJ2-7; D ambiguous. V lost 2 bases and J lost 7, with 18 bases in between. Germline assignment: CDR1 SEHNR and CDR2 FQNEAQ (reference sequence). The CDR3 contains 15 residues. The CDR3 here is CASSLTGKSRLEQYF. The DNA for the CDR3 is TGTGCCAGCAGCTTAACCGGCAAGTCAAGATTGGAGCAGTACTTC. Together with reference TRBV7-9 and TRBJ2-7, the CDR3 gives the full variable domain: DTGVSQNPRHKITKRGQNVTFRCDPISEHNRLYWYRQTLGQGPEFLTYFQNEAQLEKSRLLSDRFSAERPKGSFSTLEIQRTEQGDSAMYLCASSLTGKSRLEQYFGPGTRLTVT.

The chain recombines TRBV25-1 with TRBJ2-1, with a tentative D call TRBD2 (5 bases). Between the trimmed V and J ends, which lost 6 bases and 8 bases, there was a span of 8 bases. CDR1 is MGHDK and CDR2 is SYGVNS in the germline V gene. This CDR3 has 11 amino acids. CDR3 in DNA: TGTGCCAGCAGGTCGAGGGATGAGCAGTTCTTC. This gives the protein CASRSRDEQFF.